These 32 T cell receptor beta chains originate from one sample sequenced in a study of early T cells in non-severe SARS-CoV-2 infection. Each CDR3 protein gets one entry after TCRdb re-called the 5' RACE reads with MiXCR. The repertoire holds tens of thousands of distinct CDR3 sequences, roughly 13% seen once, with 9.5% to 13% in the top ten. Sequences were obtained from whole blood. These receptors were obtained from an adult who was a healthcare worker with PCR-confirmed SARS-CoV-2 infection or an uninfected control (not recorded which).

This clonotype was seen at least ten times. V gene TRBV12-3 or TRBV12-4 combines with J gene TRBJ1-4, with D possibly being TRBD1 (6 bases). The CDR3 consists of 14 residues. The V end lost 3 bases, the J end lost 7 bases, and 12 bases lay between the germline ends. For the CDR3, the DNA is TGTGCCAGCAGTTTTCAGGGGCCAGGTGAAAAACTGTTTTTT. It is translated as CASSFQGPGEKLFF.

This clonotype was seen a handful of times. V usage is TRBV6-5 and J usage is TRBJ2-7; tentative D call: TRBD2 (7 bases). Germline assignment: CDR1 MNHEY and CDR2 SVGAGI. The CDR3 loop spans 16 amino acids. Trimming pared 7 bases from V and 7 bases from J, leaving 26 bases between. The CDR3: CASISAGGRGIGEQYF. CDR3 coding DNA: TGTGCCAGCATCTCGGCCGGGGGGCGCGGGATTGGGGAGCAGTACTTC.

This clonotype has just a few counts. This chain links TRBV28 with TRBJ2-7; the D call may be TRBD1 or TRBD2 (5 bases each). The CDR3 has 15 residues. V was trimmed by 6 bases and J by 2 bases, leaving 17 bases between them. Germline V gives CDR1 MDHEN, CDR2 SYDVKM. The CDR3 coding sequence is TGTGCCAGCAGGCCCCCGGGGCCAGGGCCCTACGAGCAGTACTTC. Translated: CASRPPGPGPYEQYF.

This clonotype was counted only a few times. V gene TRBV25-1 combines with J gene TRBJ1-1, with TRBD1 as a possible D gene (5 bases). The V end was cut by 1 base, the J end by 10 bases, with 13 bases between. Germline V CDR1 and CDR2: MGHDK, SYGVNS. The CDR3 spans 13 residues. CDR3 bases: TGTGCCAGCAGTGAATTTGGGGGTGGAGGAGCTTTCTTT. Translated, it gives CASSEFGGGGAFF.

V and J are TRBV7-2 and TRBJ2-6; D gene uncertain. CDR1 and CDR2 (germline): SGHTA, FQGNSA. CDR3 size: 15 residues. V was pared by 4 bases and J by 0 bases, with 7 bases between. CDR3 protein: CASSSPGSGANVLTF. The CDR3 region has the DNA TGTGCCAGCAGCTCTCCGGGCTCTGGGGCCAACGTCCTGACTTTC.

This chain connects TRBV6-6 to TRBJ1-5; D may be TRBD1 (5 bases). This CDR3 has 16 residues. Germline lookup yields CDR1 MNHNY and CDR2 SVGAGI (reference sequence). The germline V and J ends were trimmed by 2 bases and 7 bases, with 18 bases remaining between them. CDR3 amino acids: CASSYTRARVGQPQHF. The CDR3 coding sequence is TGTGCCAGCAGTTACACCCGAGCCAGGGTAGGCCAGCCCCAGCATTTT.

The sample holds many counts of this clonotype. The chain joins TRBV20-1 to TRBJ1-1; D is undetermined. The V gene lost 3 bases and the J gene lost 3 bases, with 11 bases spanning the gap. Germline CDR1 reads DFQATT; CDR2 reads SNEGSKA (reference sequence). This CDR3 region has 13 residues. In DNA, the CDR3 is TGCAGTGCTAGGGGTGGCCGAGACACTGAAGCTTTCTTT. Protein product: CSARGGRDTEAFF.

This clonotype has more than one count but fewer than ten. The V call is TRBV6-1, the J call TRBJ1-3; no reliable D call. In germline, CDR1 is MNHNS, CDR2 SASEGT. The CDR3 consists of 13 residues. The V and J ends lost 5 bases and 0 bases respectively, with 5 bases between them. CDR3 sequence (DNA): TGTGCCAGCAGTAGGAGCTCTGGAAACACCATATATTTT. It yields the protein CASSRSSGNTIYF.

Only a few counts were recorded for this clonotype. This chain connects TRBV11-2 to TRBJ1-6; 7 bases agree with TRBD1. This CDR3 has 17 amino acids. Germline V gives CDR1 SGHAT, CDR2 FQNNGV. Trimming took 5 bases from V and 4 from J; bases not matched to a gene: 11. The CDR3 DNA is TGTGCCAGCAGCATCGTTTCCGGGACAGCTTATAATTCACCCCTCCACTTT. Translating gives CASSIVSGTAYNSPLHF.

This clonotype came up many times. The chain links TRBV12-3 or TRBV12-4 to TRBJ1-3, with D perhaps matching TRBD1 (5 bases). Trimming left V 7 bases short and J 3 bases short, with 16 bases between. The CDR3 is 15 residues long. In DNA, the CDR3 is TGTGCCAGCAACCTGGCGGGGGGAAGTGGAAACACCATATATTTT. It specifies CASNLAGGSGNTIYF.

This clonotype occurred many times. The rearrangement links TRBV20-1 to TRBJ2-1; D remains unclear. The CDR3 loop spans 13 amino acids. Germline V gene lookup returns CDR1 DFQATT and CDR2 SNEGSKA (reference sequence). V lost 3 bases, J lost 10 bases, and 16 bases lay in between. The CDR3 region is CSARILYENEQFF. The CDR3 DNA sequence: TGCAGTGCTAGGATTCTTTACGAGAACGAGCAGTTCTTC.

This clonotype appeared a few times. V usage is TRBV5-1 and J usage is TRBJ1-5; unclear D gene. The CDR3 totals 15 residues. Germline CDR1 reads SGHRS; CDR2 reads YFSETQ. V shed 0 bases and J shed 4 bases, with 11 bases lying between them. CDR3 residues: CASSLDIVGNQPQHF. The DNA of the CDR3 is TGCGCCAGCAGCTTGGACATTGTAGGGAATCAGCCCCAGCATTTT.

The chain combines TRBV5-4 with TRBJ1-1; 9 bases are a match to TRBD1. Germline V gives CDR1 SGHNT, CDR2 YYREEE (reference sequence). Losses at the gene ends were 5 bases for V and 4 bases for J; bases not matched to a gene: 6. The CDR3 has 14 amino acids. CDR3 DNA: TGTGCCAGCAGGAGAGAGACAGGGGGCACTGAAGCTTTCTTT. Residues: CASRRETGGTEAFF.

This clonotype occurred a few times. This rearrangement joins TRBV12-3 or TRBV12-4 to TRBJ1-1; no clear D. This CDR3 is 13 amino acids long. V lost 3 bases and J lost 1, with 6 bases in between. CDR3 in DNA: TGTGCCAGCAGTTTCACCAGGAACACTGAAGCTTTCTTT. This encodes CASSFTRNTEAFF.

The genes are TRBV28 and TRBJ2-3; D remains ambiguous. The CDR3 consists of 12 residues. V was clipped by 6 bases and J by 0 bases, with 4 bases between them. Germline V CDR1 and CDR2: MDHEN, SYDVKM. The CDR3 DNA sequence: TGTGCCAGCAGATCAAGCACAGATACGCAGTATTTT. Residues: CASRSSTDTQYF. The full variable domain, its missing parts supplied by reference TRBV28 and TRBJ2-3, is DVKVTQSSRYLVKRTGEKVFLECVQDMDHENMFWYRQDPGLGLRLIYFSYDVKMKEKGDIPEGYSVSREKKERFSLILESASTNQTSMYLCASRSSTDTQYFGPGTRLTVL.

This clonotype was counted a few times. The CDR3 spells CSARWGINTEAFF. For the CDR3, the DNA is TGCAGTGCTAGGTGGGGGATCAACACTGAAGCTTTCTTT. The V call is TRBV20-1, the J call TRBJ1-1, with D possibly TRBD1 on 5 matching bases. This CDR3 has 13 residues. The V and J ends lost 3 bases and 2 bases respectively, with 10 bases between them. Germline CDR1 reads DFQATT; CDR2 reads SNEGSKA (reference sequence).

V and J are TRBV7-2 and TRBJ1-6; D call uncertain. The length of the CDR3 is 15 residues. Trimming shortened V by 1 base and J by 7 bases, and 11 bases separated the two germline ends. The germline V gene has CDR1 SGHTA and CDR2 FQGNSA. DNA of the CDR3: TGTGCCAGCAGCTTAGAGCACTCGAGAAATTCACCCCTCCACTTT. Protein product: CASSLEHSRNSPLHF.

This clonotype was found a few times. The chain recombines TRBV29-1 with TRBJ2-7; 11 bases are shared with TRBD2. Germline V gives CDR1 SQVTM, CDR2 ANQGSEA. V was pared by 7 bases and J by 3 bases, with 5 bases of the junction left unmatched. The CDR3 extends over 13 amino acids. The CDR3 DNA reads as TGCAGCGGGAGTAGCGGGAGGGGCTACGAGCAGTACTTC. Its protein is CSGSSGRGYEQYF.

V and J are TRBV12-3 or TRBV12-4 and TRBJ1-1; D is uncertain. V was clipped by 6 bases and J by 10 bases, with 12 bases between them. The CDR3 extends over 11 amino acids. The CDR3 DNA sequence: TGTGCCAGCAGCCAGACGGGTTTAGCTTTCTTT. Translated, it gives CASSQTGLAFF.

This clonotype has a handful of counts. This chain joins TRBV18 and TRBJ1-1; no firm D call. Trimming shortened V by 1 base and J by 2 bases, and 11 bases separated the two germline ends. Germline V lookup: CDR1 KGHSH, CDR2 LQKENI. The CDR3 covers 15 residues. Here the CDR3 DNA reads TGTGCCAGCTCACCACGTGTGGGGTTTAACACTGAAGCTTTCTTT. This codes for CASSPRVGFNTEAFF.

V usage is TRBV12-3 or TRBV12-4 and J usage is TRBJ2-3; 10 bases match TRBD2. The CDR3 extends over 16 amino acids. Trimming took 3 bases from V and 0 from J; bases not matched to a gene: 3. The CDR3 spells CASSFGLAVSTDTQYF. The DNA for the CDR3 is TGTGCCAGCAGTTTTGGACTAGCGGTTAGCACAGATACGCAGTATTTT.

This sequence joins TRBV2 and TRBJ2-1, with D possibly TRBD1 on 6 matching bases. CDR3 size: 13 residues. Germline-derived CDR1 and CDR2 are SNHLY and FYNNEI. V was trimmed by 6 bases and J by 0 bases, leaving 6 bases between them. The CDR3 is CASRGASYNEQFF. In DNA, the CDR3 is TGTGCCAGCAGGGGGGCCTCCTACAATGAGCAGTTCTTC.

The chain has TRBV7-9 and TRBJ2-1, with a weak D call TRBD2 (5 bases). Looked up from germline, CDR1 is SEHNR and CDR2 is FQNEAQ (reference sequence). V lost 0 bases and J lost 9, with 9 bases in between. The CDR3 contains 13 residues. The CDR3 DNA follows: TGTGCCAGCAGCTTAGCTGCGGGCACTGAGCAGTTCTTC. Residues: CASSLAAGTEQFF. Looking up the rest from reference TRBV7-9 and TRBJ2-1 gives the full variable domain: DTGVSQNPRHKITKRGQNVTFRCDPISEHNRLYWYRQTLGQGPEFLTYFQNEAQLEKSRLLSDRFSAERPKGSFSTLEIQRTEQGDSAMYLCASSLAAGTEQFFGPGTRLTVL.

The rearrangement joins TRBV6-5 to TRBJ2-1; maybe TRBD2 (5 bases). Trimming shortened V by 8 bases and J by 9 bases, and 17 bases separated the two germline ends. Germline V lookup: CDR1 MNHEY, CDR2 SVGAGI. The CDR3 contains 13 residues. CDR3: CASSQGRGSEQFF. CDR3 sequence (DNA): TGTGCCAGCTCCCAAGGGAGAGGTAGTGAGCAGTTCTTC.

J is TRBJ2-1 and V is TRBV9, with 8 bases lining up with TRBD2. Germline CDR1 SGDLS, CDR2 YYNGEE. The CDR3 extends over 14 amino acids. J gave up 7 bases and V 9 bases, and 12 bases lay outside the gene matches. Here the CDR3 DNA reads TGTGCCACAGGTCCCAGCGGGGGTGGTAATGAGCAGTTCTTC. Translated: CATGPSGGGNEQFF.

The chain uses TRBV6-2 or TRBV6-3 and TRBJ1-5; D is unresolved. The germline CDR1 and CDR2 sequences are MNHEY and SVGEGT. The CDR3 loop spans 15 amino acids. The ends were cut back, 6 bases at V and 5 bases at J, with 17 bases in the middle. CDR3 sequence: CASSPTIGRDQPQHF. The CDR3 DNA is TGTGCCAGCAGCCCCACGATCGGGAGGGATCAGCCCCAGCATTTT.

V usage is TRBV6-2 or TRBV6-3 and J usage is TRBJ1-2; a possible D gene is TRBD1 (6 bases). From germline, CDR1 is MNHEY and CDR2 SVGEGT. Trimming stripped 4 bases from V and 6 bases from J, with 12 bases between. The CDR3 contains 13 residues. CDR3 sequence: CASSSEDSHGYTF. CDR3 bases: TGTGCCAGCAGTTCCGAGGACAGCCATGGCTACACCTTC.

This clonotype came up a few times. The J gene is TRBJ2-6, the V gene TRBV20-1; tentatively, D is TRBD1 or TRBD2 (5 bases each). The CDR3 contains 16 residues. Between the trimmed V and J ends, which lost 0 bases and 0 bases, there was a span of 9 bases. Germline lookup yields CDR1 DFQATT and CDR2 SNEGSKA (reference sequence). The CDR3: CSARDMRGSGANVLTF. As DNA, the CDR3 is TGCAGTGCTAGAGATATGAGGGGCTCTGGGGCCAACGTCCTGACTTTC.

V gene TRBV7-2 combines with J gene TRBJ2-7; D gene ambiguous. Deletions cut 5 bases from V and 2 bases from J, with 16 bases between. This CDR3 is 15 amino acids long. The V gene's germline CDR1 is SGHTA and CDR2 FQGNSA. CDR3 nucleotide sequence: TGTGCCAGCAGCGTAGACAAGATTGGCGCCTACGAGCAGTACTTC. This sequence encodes CASSVDKIGAYEQYF.

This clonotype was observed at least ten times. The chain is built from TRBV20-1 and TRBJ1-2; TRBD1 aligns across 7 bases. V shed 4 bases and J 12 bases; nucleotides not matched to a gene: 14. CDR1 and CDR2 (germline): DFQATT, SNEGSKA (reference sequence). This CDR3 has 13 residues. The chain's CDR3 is CSANLQGERSDTF. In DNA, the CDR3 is TGCAGTGCTAACCTCCAGGGGGAAAGGAGCGACACCTTC.

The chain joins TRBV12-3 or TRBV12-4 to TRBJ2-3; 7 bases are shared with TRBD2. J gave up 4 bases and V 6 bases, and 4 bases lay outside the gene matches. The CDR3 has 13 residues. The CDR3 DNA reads TGTGCCAGCAGACGGGGGGACCCAGATACGCAGTATTTT. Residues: CASRRGDPDTQYF.

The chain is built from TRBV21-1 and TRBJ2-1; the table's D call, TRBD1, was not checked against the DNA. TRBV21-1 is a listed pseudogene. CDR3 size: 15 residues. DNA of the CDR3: TGTGCCAGCAGCAAGTTTCGCCCCCGGCTGGATGAGCAGTTCTTC. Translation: CASSKFRPRLDEQFF.